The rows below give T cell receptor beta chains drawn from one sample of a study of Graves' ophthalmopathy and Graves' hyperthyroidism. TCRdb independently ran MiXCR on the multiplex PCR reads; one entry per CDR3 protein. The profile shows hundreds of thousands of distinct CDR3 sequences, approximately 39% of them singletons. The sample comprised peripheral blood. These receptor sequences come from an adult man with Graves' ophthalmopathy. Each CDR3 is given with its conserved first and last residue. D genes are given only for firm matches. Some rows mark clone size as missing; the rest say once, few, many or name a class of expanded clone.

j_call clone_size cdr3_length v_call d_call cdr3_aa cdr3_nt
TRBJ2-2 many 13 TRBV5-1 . CASSDIDTGELFF TGCGCCAGCAGCGATATTGACACCGGGGAGCTGTTTTTT
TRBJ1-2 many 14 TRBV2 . CASSESGGAGGYTF TGTGCCAGCAGTGAATCAGGAGGCGCGGGGGGCTACACCTTC
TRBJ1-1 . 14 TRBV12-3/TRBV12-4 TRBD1 CASRTQGFSTEAFF TGTGCCAGCAGGACACAGGGGTTTAGCACTGAAGCTTTCTTT
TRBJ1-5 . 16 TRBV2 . CASSEVGHYSNQPQHF TGTGCCAGCAGTGAAGTGGGACATTATAGCAATCAGCCCCAGCATTTT
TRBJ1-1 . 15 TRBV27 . CASRSVLGMNTEAFF TGTGCCAGCCGGTCCGTGCTGGGGATGAACACTGAAGCTTTCTTT
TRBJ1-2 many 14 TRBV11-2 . CASSPFTGNYGYTF TGTGCCAGCAGCCCCTTTACAGGGAACTATGGCTACACCTTC
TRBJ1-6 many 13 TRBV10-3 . CAITPGEASPLHF TGTGCCATCACTCCCGGCGAAGCTTCACCCCTCCACTTT
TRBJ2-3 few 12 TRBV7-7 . CASSLVGDTQYF TGTGCTAGCAGCTTAGTGGGAGATACGCAGTATTTT
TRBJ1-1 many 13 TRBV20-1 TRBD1 CSARTGTNTEAFF TGCAGTGCTAGGACAGGGACGAACACTGAAGCTTTCTTT
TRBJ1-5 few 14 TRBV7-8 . CASSQASVGQPQHF TGTGCCAGCAGCCAAGCTTCGGTGGGTCAGCCCCAGCATTTT
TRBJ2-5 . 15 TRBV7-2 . CASIPGRLTGETQYF TGTGCCAGCATCCCGGGGCGGTTGACCGGGGAGACCCAGTACTTC
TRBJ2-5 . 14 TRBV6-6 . CASSWTGARETQYF TGTGCCAGCAGTTGGACCGGGGCGCGAGAGACCCAGTACTTC
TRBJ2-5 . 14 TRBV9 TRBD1 CASRQTGGRETQYF TGTGCCAGCAGGCAGACAGGGGGAAGGGAGACCCAGTACTTC
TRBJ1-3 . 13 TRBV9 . CASSPGPGHTIYF TGTGCCAGCAGCCCAGGTCCGGGCCACACCATATATTTT
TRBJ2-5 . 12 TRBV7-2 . CASSWAGDEQYF TGTGCCAGCAGCTGGGCTGGGGATGAGCAGTACTTC
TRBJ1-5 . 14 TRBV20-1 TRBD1 CSATGQGETSPQHF TGCAGTGCTACAGGACAGGGCGAGACTTCACCCCAGCATTTT
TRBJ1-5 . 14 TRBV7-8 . CASSLGVGDQPQHF TGTGCCAGCAGTTTAGGGGTGGGCGATCAGCCCCAGCATTTT
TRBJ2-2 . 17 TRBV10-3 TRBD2 CAISEALAGGPGGELFF TGTGCCATCAGTGAAGCACTAGCGGGGGGGCCAGGCGGGGAGCTGTTTTTT
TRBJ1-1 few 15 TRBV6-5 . CASSYSSSGGTEAFF TGTGCCAGCAGTTACTCATCCTCCGGGGGCACTGAAGCTTTCTTT
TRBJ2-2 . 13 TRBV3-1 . CASSPGLPGELFF TGTGCCAGCAGCCCAGGGCTGCCCGGGGAGCTGTTTTTT
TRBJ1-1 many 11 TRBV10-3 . CAISTGTEAFF TGTGCCATCAGTACCGGGACTGAAGCTTTCTTT
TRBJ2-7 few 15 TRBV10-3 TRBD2 CASSTGTSGRVEQYF TGTGCCAGCTCCACCGGGACTAGCGGGAGAGTAGAGCAGTACTTC
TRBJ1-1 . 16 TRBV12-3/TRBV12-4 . CASRVRGPGANTEAFF TGTGCCAGCAGAGTAAGGGGACCCGGGGCGAACACTGAAGCTTTCTTT
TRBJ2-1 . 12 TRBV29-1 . CSVEFHYNEQFF TGCAGCGTTGAATTCCATTACAATGAGCAGTTCTTC
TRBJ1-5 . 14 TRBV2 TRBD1 CASRGQGARQPQHF TGTGCCAGCAGAGGGCAGGGGGCTCGACAGCCCCAGCATTTT
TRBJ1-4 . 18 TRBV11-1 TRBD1 CASSLQRTGEGGNEKLFF TGTGCCAGCAGCTTACAGCGGACAGGGGAGGGTGGCAATGAAAAACTGTTTTTT
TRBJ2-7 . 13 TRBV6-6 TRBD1 CAAARGTGYEQYF TGTGCCGCCGCGAGGGGGACAGGTTACGAGCAGTACTTC
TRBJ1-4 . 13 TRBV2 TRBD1 CASPRDRGEKLFF TGTGCCAGCCCCCGGGACAGGGGGGAAAAACTGTTTTTT
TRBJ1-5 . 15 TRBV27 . CATAPGALSNQPQHF TGTGCCACCGCGCCTGGGGCACTTAGCAATCAGCCCCAGCATTTT
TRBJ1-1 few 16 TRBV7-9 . CASSLGLYGLNTEAFF TGTGCCAGCAGCTTAGGATTGTACGGCCTGAACACTGAAGCTTTCTTT
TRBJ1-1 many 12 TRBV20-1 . CSASNGPSEAFF TGCAGTGCTAGTAATGGCCCCAGCGAAGCTTTCTTT
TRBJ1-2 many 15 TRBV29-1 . CSVEVVRGRAGGYTF TGCAGCGTTGAAGTCGTGAGGGGAAGGGCTGGTGGCTACACCTTC
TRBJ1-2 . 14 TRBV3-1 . CASSQGFTAYGYTF TGTGCCAGCAGCCAAGGGTTCACAGCCTATGGCTACACCTTC
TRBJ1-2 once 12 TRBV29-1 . CSVSGGIYGYTF TGCAGCGTTTCCGGGGGCATCTATGGCTACACCTTC
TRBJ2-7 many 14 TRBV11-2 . CASSPVGLAYEQYF TGTGCCAGCAGCCCGGTAGGGCTAGCCTACGAGCAGTACTTC
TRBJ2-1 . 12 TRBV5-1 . CASSRSGNEQCF TGCGCCAGCAGTAGATCCGGTAATGAGCAGTGCTTC
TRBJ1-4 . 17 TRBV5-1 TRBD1 CAGSLRGQGSLNEKLFF TGCGCCGGCAGCTTGAGGGGACAGGGGTCCCTAAATGAAAAACTGTTTTTT
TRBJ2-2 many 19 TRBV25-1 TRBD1 CASSEVPSTGGINAGELFF TGTGCCAGCAGTGAAGTTCCCTCTACAGGGGGCATTAATGCCGGGGAGCTGTTTTTT
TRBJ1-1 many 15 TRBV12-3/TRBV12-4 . CASSPRQERNTEAFF TGTGCCAGCAGTCCGCGACAGGAGAGGAACACTGAAGCTTTCTTT
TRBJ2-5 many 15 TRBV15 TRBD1 CATSPRTGVQETQYF TGTGCCACCAGCCCGCGAACAGGGGTACAAGAGACCCAGTACTTC
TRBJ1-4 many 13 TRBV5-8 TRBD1 CASSDRAGEKLFF TGTGCCAGCAGCGACAGGGCCGGGGAAAAACTGTTTTTT
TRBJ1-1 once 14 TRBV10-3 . CAISDPGLNTEAFF TGTGCCATCAGTGATCCGGGGCTGAACACTGAAGCTTTCTTT
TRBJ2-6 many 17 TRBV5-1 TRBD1 CASSLDRGTSGANVLTF TGCGCCAGCAGCTTGGACAGGGGGACCTCTGGGGCCAACGTCCTGACTTTC
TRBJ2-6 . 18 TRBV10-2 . CASRETGGGLSGANVLTF TGCGCCAGCCGTGAGACGGGGGGCGGACTCTCTGGGGCCAACGTCCTGACTTTC
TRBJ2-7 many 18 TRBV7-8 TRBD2 CASSSPTSGRPLTYEQYF TGTGCCAGCAGCTCTCCGACTAGCGGGAGGCCGCTGACCTACGAGCAGTACTTC
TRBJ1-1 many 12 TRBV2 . CASSEMRTEAFF TGTGCCAGCAGTGAAATGAGGACTGAAGCTTTCTTT
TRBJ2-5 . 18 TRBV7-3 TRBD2 CASSLTGLAGTTQETQYF TGTGCCAGCAGCTTAACCGGGCTAGCGGGAACGACGCAAGAGACCCAGTACTTC
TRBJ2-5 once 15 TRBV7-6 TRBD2 CASSSTGGTQETQYF TGTGCCAGCAGCTCAACCGGGGGGACCCAAGAGACCCAGTACTTC
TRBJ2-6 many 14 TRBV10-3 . CAIIDSSGANVLTF TGTGCCATCATTGACAGTTCCGGGGCCAACGTCCTGACTTTC
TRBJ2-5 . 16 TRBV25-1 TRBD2 CASTGRGLAGTETQYF TGTGCCAGCACTGGGCGGGGACTAGCGGGGACAGAGACCCAGTACTTC
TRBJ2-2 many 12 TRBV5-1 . CASSPFLGELFF TGCGCCAGCAGCCCTTTTCTTGGGGAGCTGTTTTTT
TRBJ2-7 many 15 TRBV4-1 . CASSSPTASSYEQYF TGCGCCAGCAGCTCCCCAACGGCCAGCTCCTACGAGCAGTACTTC
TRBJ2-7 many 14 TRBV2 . CASSDYRSSYEQYF TGTGCCAGCAGTGACTACAGGAGCTCCTACGAGCAGTACTTC
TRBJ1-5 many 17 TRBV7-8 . CASSLALNSYSNQPQHF TGTGCCAGCAGCTTAGCGCTAAATTCCTATAGCAATCAGCCCCAGCATTTT
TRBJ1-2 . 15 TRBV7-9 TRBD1 CASSKDRNRNYGYTF TGTGCCAGCAGCAAGGACAGGAATCGCAACTATGGCTACACCTTC
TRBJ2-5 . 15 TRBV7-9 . CASSQSTGRQETQYF TGTGCCAGCAGCCAGTCGACAGGGAGGCAAGAGACCCAGTACTTC
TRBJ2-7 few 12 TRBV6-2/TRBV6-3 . CASRPTSYEQYF TGTGCCAGCAGACCCACAAGCTACGAGCAGTACTTC
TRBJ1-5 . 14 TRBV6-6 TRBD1 CASSEAGGHQPQHF TGTGCCAGCAGTGAGGCAGGGGGGCATCAGCCCCAGCATTTT